This T cell receptor (beta chain) was identified during a study of prognosis after radiotherapy for stage I lung cancer (dated by TCRdb to about 2021). Broadly, across the study: Between April 2018 and January 2019, about 19 stage I NSCLC patients were enrolled in Nanjing, China. Four to six patients had oligometastatic NSCLC after their primary tumor was surgically resected, and about 15 patients had newly diagnosed primary stage I lung tumors. Every patient was regarded as medically inoperable, because of comorbidities in eleven to twelve cases and refusal of surgery in roughly 7 cases. The cohort included about a dozen men and over 5 women, with a median age of roughly 74 years and a range of about 50 to 90 years. Roughly 12 patients had adenocarcinoma and about 7 had squamous cell carcinoma as the tumor histology. SBRT was delivered in 3 to 5 fractions with a biologically effective dose of at least 100 Gy, and image-guided IMRT or VMAT was used for delivery. In every patient, SBRT was given without any concurrent therapy. After SBRT, distant metastases developed in about 20% of the 19 patients at a median of 7 months, while the remaining 15 patients had no significant progression. The study profiled peripheral blood TCR beta repertoires from stage I NSCLC patients before and after stereotactic body radiotherapy and related them to distant failure. For each of the roughly 19 patients, one blood sample was taken before SBRT and one after, so the study sequenced approximately 40 samples in total. General findings and caveats noted by the study authors: Post-SBRT Shannon entropy and its change from baseline were lower in patients who developed distant metastases; baseline Shannon entropy was not associated with metastases. The study was limited by the small cohort and short follow-up, and independent validation of the study findings is required. All reported P values were unadjusted for multiple comparisons. TRBV and TRBJ usage frequencies reportedly varied with metastasis status, involving two V genes at baseline and 9 or 10 V and two J genes after SBRT. After SBRT, the count of unique TCR clones dropped from a median of roughly 10,000 beforehand to roughly 7,100 afterward (Wilcoxon paired P=0.011). Tumor specificity of expanded TCR clones was not determined.

Two rounds of multiplex PCR were used to amplify the TCR beta CDR3 region from genomic DNA. The first PCR round used primers specific to each TRBV and TRBJ gene, and the primer sequences were filed in Chinese patent CN105087789A. Universal primers were used in the second round of PCR. The Roche High Pure PCR Template Preparation Kit was used to extract genomic DNA from the frozen PBMCs. Paired-end sequencing with 151 bp reads was performed on the libraries using an Illumina HiSeq 3000. From the authors' description of their analysis: CutAdapt was used to discard raw reads that did not contain the multiplex PCR primer sequences. High-quality paired reads were merged into contigs with PEAR. By aligning each contig to reference sequences, MiXCR assigned the TRB V, D and J gene segments to that contig. CDR3 sequences were clustered by base quality and sequence similarity to remove sequencing errors. Shannon entropy, normalized by the natural log of the productive TCR sequence number, served as the measure of diversity. To get clonality, Shannon entropy was divided by the natural log of the number of unique clonotypes, and that result was subtracted from one. The Youden index of ROC curves was used to select progression-free survival cut-offs for repertoire metrics, and analyses were performed in R 3.5.3. TCRdb reanalyzed the raw reads on its own, using fastp at Q25 for trimming and MiXCR for clone calling, and kept in-frame beta chains. Rows are combined by CDR3 protein, so each entry shows the most common genes and DNA. The V and J calls, along with clone size, are taken from TCRdb and not from the paper's own processing. The sample table contains 17,000 or so distinct CDR3 sequences; only one count was recorded for around 40% of them. The ten largest clones add up to 30% to 50% of the sample.

There are 14 amino acids in the CDR3, from cysteine to phenylalanine inclusive. Only the CDR3 DNA stays, 42 bases, in frame from base 1. V gives up 4 bases and J gives up 3 bases, and the segment between their germline ends measures 14 bases. The germline V gene specifies SQVTM as CDR1 and ANQGSEA as CDR2. This clonotype was counted at least ten times. Its target antigen remains unknown. No much larger clone is present one base from it, and per-base qualities are unavailable. All patients had node-negative disease on CT and PET/CT, and none had a history of other malignancies or prior chemotherapy or radiotherapy. Roughly 6 milliliters of peripheral venous blood were drawn into EDTA tubes at each of two time points. Ficoll-Paque Plus density-gradient centrifugation was used to isolate PBMCs. Right after collection, samples were placed at -80 degrees C and kept there until analysis.

The V and J genes are TRBV29-1 and TRBJ2-3; the D gene is tentatively TRBD1 or TRBD2, each matching 6 bases. Sequencing was performed on PBMCs, taken before or after stereotactic body radiation therapy (not recorded which). The sequence came from a donor of 50 years or more with non-small cell lung cancer. Here is the DNA: TGCAGCGTTGTAGTGCAGGGGAGGACAGATACGCAGTATTTT. Its coded protein is CSVVVQGRTDTQYF.